Shown below are 19 T cell receptor beta chains from a single sample sequenced in a study of response to subunit inactivated influenza vaccine. MiXCR, run by TCRdb on the RT-PCR reads, gives a single entry per CDR3 protein. The table lists hundreds of thousands of distinct CDR3 sequences, 9.5% to 13% of them singletons. Source: PBMCs from blood, taken roughly 46 days after vaccination. Receptors originate from a man between 45 and 60 years old who received an inactivated influenza vaccine.

This clonotype was counted only a few times. CDR3 sequence reads: CASSQTGDRSYEQYF. In DNA form, the CDR3 reads TGTGCCAGCAGCCAAACAGGGGATAGGTCCTACGAGCAGTACTTC. The chain has TRBV4-2 and TRBJ2-7; TRBD1 matches at 7 bases. There are 15 residues in the CDR3. V lost 2 bases, J lost 1 base, and 5 bases stayed unmatched. CDR1 is LGHNA, CDR2 YNFKEQ, per germline.

There are a few counts of this clonotype. The chain combines TRBV6-5 with TRBJ2-3, with D perhaps assigned TRBD1 or TRBD2 (5 bases each). Per germline, CDR1 MNHEY and CDR2 SVGAGI. The CDR3 loop spans 12 amino acids. The V end was cut by 1 base, the J end by 6 bases, with 5 bases between. CDR3 sequence (DNA): TGTGCCAGCAGTTACTGGGGGGATACGCAGTATTTT. As protein: CASSYWGDTQYF.

The chain links TRBV5-1 to TRBJ2-5, with 10 positions matching TRBD2. Unmatched junction bases numbered 6, after V lost 0 bases and J lost 4 bases. The CDR3 extends over 16 amino acids. CDR1 is SGHRS, CDR2 YFSETQ, per germline. CDR3 residues: CASSLARLAGLETQYF. CDR3 nucleotide sequence: TGCGCCAGCAGCTTGGCGAGACTAGCGGGTCTAGAGACCCAGTACTTC.

This clonotype was observed at least ten times. The gene calls are TRBV4-3 and TRBJ1-6; no definite D call. This CDR3 has 13 amino acids. Trimming left V 4 bases short and J 10 bases short, with 11 bases between. The germline V gene has CDR1 LGHNA and CDR2 YSLEER. The CDR3 DNA reads as TGCGCCAGCAGCCCGGTGGTGGGCTCACCCCTCCACTTT. As protein: CASSPVVGSPLHF.

V gene TRBV12-3 or TRBV12-4 combines with J gene TRBJ2-5; possible D gene TRBD1, 6 bases. This CDR3 is 13 amino acids long. Trimming removed 6 bases at V and 1 base at J, with 9 bases between. CDR3 nucleotides: TGTGCCAGCAGACCGGACAGCCAAGAGACCCAGTACTTC. Translating gives CASRPDSQETQYF.

The table lists this clonotype with a count of one. The chain combines TRBV5-1 with TRBJ2-2, with unresolved D. V was trimmed by 2 bases and J by 8 bases, leaving 13 bases between them. Germline loops: CDR1 SGHRS, CDR2 YFSETQ. CDR3 size: 14 residues. CDR3 in DNA: TGCGCCAGCAGCTTCGAAACCCCGACGGGGGAGCTGTTTTTT. Encoded protein: CASSFETPTGELFF.

The rearrangement joins TRBV24-1 to TRBJ2-1; weak D call: TRBD2 (6 bases). The CDR3 has 17 residues. Looked up from germline, CDR1 is KGHDR and CDR2 is SFDVKD. V lost 0 bases, J lost 3 bases, and 14 bases lay in between. DNA for the CDR3: TGTGCCACCAGTGATTTGGAGGTTAGCGGTAGCTACAATGAGCAGTTCTTC. It translates to CATSDLEVSGSYNEQFF.

This chain connects TRBV28 to TRBJ2-1; either TRBD1 or TRBD2 may fit D (6 bases each). The CDR3 runs to 13 residues. Germline V gene lookup returns CDR1 MDHEN and CDR2 SYDVKM. The ends were cut back, 7 bases at V and 6 bases at J, with 13 bases in the middle. DNA of the CDR3: TGTGCCAGCACCAGGGGCGGGGCCAATGAGCAGTTCTTC. Its translation is CASTRGGANEQFF.

The chain couples TRBV2 to TRBJ2-3; D is unresolved. CDR3 size: 14 residues. With 9 bases removed from V and 1 base from J, the gap between germline ends came to 14 bases. Germline V gene sequence: CDR1 SNHLY, CDR2 FYNNEI. The CDR3 protein is CARTDGKRTDTQYF. CDR3 in DNA: TGTGCCAGAACTGACGGAAAACGCACAGATACGCAGTATTTT.

This clonotype was picked up a small number of times. The chain links TRBV7-9 to TRBJ2-3, with D unclear. V was trimmed by 5 bases and J by 2 bases, leaving 11 bases between them. This CDR3 has 14 residues. Per germline, CDR1 SEHNR and CDR2 FQNEAQ (reference sequence). The CDR3, as DNA: TGTGCCAGCAGCCGTATGGTAACCACAGATACGCAGTATTTT. Protein sequence: CASSRMVTTDTQYF.

This clonotype was recorded many times. The chain recombines TRBV21-1 with TRBJ2-3; the listed D gene, TRBD2, was not tested against the DNA. TRBV21-1 is noted as a pseudogene. The CDR3 runs to 12 residues. CDR3 DNA: TGTGCCAGCAGCAAAGGGAGGGGAGAGGAGTATTTT. This codes for CASSKGRGEEYF.

This clonotype was seen repeatedly, ten times or more. V usage is TRBV20-1 and J usage is TRBJ1-4; 7 bases are shared with TRBD1. The CDR3 consists of 14 residues. Germline V CDR1 and CDR2: DFQATT, SNEGSKA (reference sequence). V shed 6 bases and J 4 bases; nucleotides not matched to a gene: 8. The CDR3 bases are TGCAGTGCAGGGGGCCGCGAGCTTAATGAAAAACTGTTTTTT. Translated, it gives CSAGGRELNEKLFF.

This chain uses TRBV7-7 with TRBJ2-2; D is undetermined. The CDR3 length is 14 residues. V lost 4 bases and J lost 2, with 8 bases in between. From germline, CDR1 is SSHAT and CDR2 FNYEAQ (reference sequence). The CDR3 sequence is CASSSTRNTGELFF. In DNA form, the CDR3 reads TGTGCCAGCAGCTCAACACGAAACACCGGGGAGCTGTTTTTT.

This clonotype was recorded a few times. The chain combines TRBV4-1 with TRBJ1-5; unclear D gene. V dropped 4 bases and J dropped 9 bases, with 16 bases sitting between them. This CDR3 has 14 amino acids. CDR1 is MGHRA, CDR2 YSYEKL, per germline. CDR3 nucleotide sequence: TGCGCCAGCAGCCGTGGACCGGGCGGGTGGCCCCAGCATTTT. This translates into CASSRGPGGWPQHF.

This chain connects TRBV3-1 to TRBJ2-7; TRBD2 matches at 8 bases. The CDR3 runs 16 residues. Looked up from germline, CDR1 is LGHDT and CDR2 is YNNKEL (reference sequence). V shed 0 bases, J shed 5 bases, and the junction held 9 bases outside the gene matches. CDR3 nucleotide sequence: TGTGCCAGCAGCCAAGATTTAGGGACTAGTCTCCACGAGCAGTACTTC. Its protein is CASSQDLGTSLHEQYF.

In regard to this clonotype: A read error may account for a junction end that differs from germline. V usage is TRBV20-1 and J usage is TRBJ2-3; TRBD2 matches at 8 bases. The CDR3 totals 16 residues. CDR1 is DFQATT and CDR2 is SNEGSKA in the germline V gene (reference sequence). CDR3 sequence reads: CSARAAAGASTDTKYF. In DNA form, the CDR3 reads TGCAGTGCTAGAGCAGCAGCGGGGGCGAGCACAGATACGAAGTATTTT.

The V call is TRBV6-4, the J call TRBJ2-7, with 7 bases identical to TRBD2. The CDR3 covers 15 residues. Germline-derived CDR1 and CDR2 are MRHNA and SNTAGT. The J segment lost 3 bases and the V segment lost 6 bases, leaving 11 bases of the junction unmatched. The CDR3 is CASSVLAGSVYEQYF. CDR3 nucleotides: TGTGCCAGCAGCGTTTTAGCGGGTTCGGTCTACGAGCAGTACTTC.

The chain couples TRBV7-2 to TRBJ2-7; 8 nucleotides match TRBD2. CDR3 size: 15 residues. J was trimmed by 3 bases and V by 3 bases; bases with no gene match: 7. Looked up from germline, CDR1 is SGHTA and CDR2 is FQGNSA. The DNA for the CDR3 is TGTGCCAGCAGCTTCGGTGGTAGCGGGAACTACGAGCAGTACTTC. It encodes CASSFGGSGNYEQYF.

This clonotype was found a few times. The gene calls are TRBV12-3 or TRBV12-4 and TRBJ2-1; 9 bases are a match to TRBD2. This CDR3 spans 17 amino acids. The junction had 17 bases not matched to a gene; V was cut back by 6 bases and J by 8 bases. The CDR3 DNA reads TGTGCCAGCAGCCTAGGAGGGGGCGGGGGGGTGCCGGATGAGCAGTTCTTC. This encodes CASSLGGGGGVPDEQFF.